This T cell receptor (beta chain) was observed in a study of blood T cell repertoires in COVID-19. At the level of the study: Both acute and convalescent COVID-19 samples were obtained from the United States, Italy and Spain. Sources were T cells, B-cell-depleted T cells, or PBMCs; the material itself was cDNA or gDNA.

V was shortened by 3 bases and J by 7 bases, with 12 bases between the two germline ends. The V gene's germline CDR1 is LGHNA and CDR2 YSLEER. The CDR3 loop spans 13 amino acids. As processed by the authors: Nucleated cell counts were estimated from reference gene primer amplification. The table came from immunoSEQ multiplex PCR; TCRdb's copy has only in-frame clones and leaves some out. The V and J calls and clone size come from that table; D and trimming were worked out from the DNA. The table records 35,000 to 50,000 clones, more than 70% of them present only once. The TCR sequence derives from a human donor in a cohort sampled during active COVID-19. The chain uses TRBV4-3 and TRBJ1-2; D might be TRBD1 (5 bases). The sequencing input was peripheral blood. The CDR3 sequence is CASSHKMGLGYTF. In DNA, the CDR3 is TGCGCCAGCAGCCACAAAATGGGGCTTGGCTACACCTTC.